This record covers a single TCR beta chain. Its matching antigen is unknown. This record belongs to a study of neoadjuvant nivolumab and ipilimumab in lung cancer. In the study overall: Patients got nivolumab 3 mg/kg on days 1, 15 and 29; combination added ipilimumab 1 mg/kg day 1. Study conclusions and caveats: Only two of four nivolumab-treated tumors gained richness and clonality by surgery.

Sequenced by immunoSEQ multiplex PCR; TCRdb stores in-frame clones only, minus some. The table includes tens of thousands of clones, around nine tenths detected once. The CDR3 is 14 amino acids. V dropped 6 bases and J dropped 2 bases, with 11 bases sitting between them. Germline CDR1 reads SNHLY; CDR2 reads FYNNEI. The source of this sequence is an adult with non-small cell lung cancer. The chain has TRBV2 and TRBJ1-5, with D possibly being TRBD1 (6 bases). The material was peripheral blood, obtained after neoadjuvant nivolumab, alone or with ipilimumab, at or shortly before surgery. The CDR3 coding sequence is TGTGCCAGCAGCGGCTACAGGGGCAATCAGCCCCAGCATTTT. Translation: CASSGYRGNQPQHF.